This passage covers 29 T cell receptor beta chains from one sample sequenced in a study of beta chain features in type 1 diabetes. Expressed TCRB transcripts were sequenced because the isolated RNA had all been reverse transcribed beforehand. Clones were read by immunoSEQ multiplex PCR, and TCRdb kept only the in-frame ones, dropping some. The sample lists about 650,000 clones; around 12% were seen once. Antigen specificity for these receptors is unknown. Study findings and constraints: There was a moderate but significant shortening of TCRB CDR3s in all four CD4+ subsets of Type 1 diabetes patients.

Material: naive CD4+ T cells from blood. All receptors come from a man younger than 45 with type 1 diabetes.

CDR3 amino acids: CALYGYTF. CDR3 coding DNA: TGTGCCCTATATGGCTACACCTTC. V gene TRBV25-1 combines with J gene TRBJ1-2; D is ambiguous. The CDR3 covers 8 residues. Germline-derived CDR1 and CDR2 are MGHDK and SYGVNS. Trimming left V 11 bases short and J 5 bases short, with 3 bases between.

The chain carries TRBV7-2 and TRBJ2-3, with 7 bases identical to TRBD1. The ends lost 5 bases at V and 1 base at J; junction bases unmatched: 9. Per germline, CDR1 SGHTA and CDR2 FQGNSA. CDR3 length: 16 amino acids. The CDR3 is CASSAFRDSRTDTQYF. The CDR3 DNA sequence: TGTGCCAGCAGCGCGTTTCGGGACAGCCGCACAGATACGCAGTATTTT.

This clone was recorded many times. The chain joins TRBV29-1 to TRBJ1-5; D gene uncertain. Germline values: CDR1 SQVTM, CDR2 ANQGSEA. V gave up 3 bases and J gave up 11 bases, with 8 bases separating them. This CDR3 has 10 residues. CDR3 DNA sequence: TGCAGCGTTGACGGGAGGGCCCAGCATTTT. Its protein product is CSVDGRAQHF.

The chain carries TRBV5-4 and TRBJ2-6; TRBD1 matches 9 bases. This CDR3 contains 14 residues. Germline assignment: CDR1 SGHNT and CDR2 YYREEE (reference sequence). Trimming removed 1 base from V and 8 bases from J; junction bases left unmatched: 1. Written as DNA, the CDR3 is TGTGCCAGCAGCTTGACAGGGGGCACCAACGTCCTGACTTTC. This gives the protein CASSLTGGTNVLTF.

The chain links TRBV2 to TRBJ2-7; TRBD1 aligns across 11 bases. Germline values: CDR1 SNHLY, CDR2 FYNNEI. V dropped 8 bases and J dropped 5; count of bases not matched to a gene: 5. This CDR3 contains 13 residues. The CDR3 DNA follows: TGTGCCAGCCGCAGGACAGGGGGCAACGAGCAGTACTTC. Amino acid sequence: CASRRTGGNEQYF.

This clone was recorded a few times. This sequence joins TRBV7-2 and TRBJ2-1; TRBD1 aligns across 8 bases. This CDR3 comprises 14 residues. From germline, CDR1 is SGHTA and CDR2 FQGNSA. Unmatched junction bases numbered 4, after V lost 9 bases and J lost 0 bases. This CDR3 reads CASEDRASYNEQFF. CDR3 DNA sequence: TGTGCCAGTGAGGACAGGGCCTCCTACAATGAGCAGTTCTTC.

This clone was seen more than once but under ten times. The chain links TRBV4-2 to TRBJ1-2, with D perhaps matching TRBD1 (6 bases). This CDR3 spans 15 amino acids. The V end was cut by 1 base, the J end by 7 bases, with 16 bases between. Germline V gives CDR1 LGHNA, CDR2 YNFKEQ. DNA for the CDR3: TGTGCCAGCAGCCAAGTAGGGCAGGGGAATGGTGGCTACACCTTC. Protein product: CASSQVGQGNGGYTF.

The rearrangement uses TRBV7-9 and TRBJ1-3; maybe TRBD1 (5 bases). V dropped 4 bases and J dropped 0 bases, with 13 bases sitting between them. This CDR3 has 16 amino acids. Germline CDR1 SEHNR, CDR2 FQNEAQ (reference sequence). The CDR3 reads CASSSSRQGSGNTIYF. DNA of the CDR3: TGTGCCAGCAGCTCAAGCCGCCAGGGCTCTGGAAACACCATATATTTT.

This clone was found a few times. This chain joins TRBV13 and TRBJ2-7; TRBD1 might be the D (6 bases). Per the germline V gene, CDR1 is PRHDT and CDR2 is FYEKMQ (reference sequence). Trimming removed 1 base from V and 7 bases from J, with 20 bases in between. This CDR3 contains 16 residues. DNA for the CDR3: TGTGCCAGCAGCTTAGCTCGGACAGACCCATGGGGGGAGCAGTACTTC. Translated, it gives CASSLARTDPWGEQYF.

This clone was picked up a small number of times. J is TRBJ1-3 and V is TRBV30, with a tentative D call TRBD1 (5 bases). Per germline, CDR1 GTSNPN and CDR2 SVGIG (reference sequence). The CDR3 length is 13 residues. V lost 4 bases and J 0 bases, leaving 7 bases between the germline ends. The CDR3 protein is CAWTGHSGNTIYF. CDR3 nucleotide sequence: TGTGCCTGGACAGGGCACTCTGGAAACACCATATATTTT. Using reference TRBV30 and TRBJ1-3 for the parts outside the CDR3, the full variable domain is SQTIHQWPATLVQPVGSPLSLECTVEGTSNPNLYWYRQAAGRGLQLLFYSVGIGQISSEVPQNLSASRPQDRQFILSSKKLLLSDSGFYLCAWTGHSGNTIYFGEGSWLTVV.

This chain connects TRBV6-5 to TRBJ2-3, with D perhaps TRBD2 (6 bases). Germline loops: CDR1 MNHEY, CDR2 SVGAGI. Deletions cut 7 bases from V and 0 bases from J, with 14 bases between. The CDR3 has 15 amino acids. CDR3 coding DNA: TGTGCCAGCAACCACCGGGGGAGCAGCACAGATACGCAGTATTTT. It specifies CASNHRGSSTDTQYF.

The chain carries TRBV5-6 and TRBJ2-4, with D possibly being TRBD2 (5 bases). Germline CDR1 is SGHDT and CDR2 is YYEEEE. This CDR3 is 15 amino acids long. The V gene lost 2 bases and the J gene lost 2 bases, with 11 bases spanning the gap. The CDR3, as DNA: TGTGCCAGCAGCTTTAACGGGGAGACCAAAAACATTCAGTACTTC. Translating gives CASSFNGETKNIQYF.

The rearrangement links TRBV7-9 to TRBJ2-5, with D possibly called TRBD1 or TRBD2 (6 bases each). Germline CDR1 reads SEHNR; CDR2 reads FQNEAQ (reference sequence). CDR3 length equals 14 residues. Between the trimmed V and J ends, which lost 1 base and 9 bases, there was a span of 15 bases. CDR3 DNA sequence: TGTGCCAGCAGCTTAGTTCGGGGGCCTGTAGCCCAGTACTTC. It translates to CASSLVRGPVAQYF.

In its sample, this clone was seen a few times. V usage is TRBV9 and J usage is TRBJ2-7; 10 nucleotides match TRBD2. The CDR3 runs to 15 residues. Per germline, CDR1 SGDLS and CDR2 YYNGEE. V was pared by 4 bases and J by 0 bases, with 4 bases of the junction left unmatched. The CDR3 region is CASSLGTSASYEQYF. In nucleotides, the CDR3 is TGTGCCAGCAGCCTCGGGACTAGCGCCTCCTACGAGCAGTACTTC.

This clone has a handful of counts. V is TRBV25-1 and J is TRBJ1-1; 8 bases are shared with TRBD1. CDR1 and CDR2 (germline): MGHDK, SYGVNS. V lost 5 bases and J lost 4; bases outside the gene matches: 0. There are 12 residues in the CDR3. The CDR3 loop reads CASSTGGTEAFF. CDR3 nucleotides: TGTGCCAGCAGTACAGGGGGCACTGAAGCTTTCTTT.

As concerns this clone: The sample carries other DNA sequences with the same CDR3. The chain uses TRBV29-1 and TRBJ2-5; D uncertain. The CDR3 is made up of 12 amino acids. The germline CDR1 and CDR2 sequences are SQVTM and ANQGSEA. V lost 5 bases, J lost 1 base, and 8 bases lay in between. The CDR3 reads CSVRVFQETQYF. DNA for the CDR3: TGCAGCGTTAGGGTATTCCAAGAGACCCAGTACTTC.

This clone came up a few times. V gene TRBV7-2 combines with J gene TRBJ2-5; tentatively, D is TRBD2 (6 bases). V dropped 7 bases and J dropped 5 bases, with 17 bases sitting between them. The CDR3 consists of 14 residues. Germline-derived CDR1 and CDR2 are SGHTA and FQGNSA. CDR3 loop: CASNPSGVRETQYF. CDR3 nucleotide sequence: TGTGCCAGCAACCCCTCGGGGGTCAGGGAGACCCAGTACTTC. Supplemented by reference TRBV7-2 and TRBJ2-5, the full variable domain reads GAGVSQSPSNKVTEKGKDVELRCDPISGHTALYWYRQSLGQGLEFLIYFQGNSAPDKSGLPSDRFSAERTGGSVSTLTIQRTQQEDSAVYLCASNPSGVRETQYFGPGTRLLVL.

This CDR3 is CASSVQGSQPQHF. The CDR3 DNA sequence: TGTGCCAGTAGCGTACAGGGGTCTCAGCCCCAGCATTTT. This chain connects TRBV19 to TRBJ1-5; 7 bases match TRBD1. There are 13 residues in the CDR3. Trimming removed 6 bases from V and 6 bases from J; junction bases left unmatched: 5. Germline assignment: CDR1 LNHDA and CDR2 SQIVND (reference sequence).

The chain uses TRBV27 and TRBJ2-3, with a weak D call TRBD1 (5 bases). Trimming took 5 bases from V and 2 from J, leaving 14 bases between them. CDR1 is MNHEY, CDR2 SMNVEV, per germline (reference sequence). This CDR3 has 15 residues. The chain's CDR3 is CASSPATAITDTQYF. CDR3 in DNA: TGTGCCAGCAGTCCCGCGACAGCAATCACAGATACGCAGTATTTT.

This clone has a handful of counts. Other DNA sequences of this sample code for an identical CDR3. The CDR3 DNA reads as TGTGCCAGCTCACCACCTGCGAGCTCCTACGAGCAGTACTTC. Translating gives CASSPPASSYEQYF. The chain combines TRBV18 with TRBJ2-7; D call uncertain. The germline V gene encodes CDR1 KGHSH and CDR2 LQKENI. V shed 0 bases and J shed 0 bases, with 6 bases lying between them. The CDR3 is 14 amino acids.

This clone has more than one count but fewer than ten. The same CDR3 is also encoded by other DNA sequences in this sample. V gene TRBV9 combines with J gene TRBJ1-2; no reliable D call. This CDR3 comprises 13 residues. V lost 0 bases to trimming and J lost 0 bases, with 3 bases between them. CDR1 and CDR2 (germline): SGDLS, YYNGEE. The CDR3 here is CASSVDTNYGYTF. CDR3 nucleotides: TGTGCCAGCAGCGTAGATACTAACTATGGCTACACCTTC. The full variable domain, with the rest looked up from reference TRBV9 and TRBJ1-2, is DSGVTQTPKHLITATGQRVTLRCSPRSGDLSVYWYQQSLDQGLQFLIQYYNGEERAKGNILERFSAQQFPDLHSELNLSSLELGDSALYFCASSVDTNYGYTFGSGTRLTVV.

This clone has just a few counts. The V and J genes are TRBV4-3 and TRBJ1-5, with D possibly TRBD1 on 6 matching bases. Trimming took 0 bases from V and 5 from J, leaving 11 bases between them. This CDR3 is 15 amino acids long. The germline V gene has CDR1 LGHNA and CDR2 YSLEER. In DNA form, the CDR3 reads TGCGCCAGCAGCCAAGATCGGGGGCACTATCAGCCCCAGCATTTT. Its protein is CASSQDRGHYQPQHF.

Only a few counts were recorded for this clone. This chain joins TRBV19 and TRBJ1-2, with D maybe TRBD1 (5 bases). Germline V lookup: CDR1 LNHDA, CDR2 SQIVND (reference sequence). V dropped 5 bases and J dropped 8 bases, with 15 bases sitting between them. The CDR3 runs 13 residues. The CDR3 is CASSLGESGGYTF. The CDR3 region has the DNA TGTGCCAGTAGTCTGGGGGAGTCAGGAGGCTACACCTTC. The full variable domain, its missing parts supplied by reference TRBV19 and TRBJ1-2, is DGGITQSPKYLFRKEGQNVTLSCEQNLNHDAMYWYRQDPGQGLRLIYYSQIVNDFQKGDIAEGYSVSREKKESFPLTVTSAQKNPTAFYLCASSLGESGGYTFGSGTRLTVV.

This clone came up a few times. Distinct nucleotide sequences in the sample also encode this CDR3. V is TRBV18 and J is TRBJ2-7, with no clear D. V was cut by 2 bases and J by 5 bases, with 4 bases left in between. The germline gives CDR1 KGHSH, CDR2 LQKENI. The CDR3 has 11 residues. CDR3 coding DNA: TGTGCCAGCTCACCAGGAGACGAGCAGTACTTC. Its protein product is CASSPGDEQYF.

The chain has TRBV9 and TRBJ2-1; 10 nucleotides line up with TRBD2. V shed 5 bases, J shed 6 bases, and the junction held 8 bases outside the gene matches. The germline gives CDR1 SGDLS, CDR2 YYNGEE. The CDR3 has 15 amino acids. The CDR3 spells CASSVSGGTPNEQFF. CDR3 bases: TGTGCCAGCAGTGTTAGCGGGGGGACCCCCAATGAGCAGTTCTTC.

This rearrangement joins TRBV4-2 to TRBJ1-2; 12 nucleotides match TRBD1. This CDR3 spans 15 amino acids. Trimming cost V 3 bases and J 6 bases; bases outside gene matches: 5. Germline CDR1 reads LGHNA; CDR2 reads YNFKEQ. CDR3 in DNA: TGTGCCAGCAGCCACCCCGGGACAGGGGGCCATGGCTACACCTTC. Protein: CASSHPGTGGHGYTF.

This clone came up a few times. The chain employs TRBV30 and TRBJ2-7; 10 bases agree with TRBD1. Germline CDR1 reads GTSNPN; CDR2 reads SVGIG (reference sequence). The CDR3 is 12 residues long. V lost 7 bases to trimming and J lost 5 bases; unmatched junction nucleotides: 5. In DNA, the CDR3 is TGTGCCTCCGGGACAGGGGCTCACGAGCAGTACTTC. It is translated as CASGTGAHEQYF.

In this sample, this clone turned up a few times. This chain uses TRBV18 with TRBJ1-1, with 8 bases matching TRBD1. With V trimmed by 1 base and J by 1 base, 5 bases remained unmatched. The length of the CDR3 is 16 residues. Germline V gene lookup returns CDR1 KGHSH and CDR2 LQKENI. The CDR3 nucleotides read TGTGCCAGCTCACCACGTTTGACAGGGGAGAACACTGAAGCTTTCTTT. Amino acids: CASSPRLTGENTEAFF.

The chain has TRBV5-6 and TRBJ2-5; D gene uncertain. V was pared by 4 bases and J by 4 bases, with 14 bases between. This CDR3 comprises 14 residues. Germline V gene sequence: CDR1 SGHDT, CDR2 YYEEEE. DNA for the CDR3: TGTGCCAGCAGCCCGACCCCTGGCAGAGAGACCCAGTACTTC. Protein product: CASSPTPGRETQYF.